This TCR beta chain is drawn from a study of cytomegalovirus exposure and HLA in healthy donors. Study-wide points: Researchers had no immune exposure information except CMV serostatus available. A later analysis found most CMV-associated TCR beta chains apparently HLA-restricted.

Vbeta (60) and Jbeta (13) primers were used in the PCR. Using immunoSEQ multiplex PCR, the repertoire was profiled, and TCRdb retains in-frame clones only, with some absent. The table has more than 95,000 clones, 64% seen once. Germline V gene data show CDR1 as SGHKS and CDR2 as YYEKEE (reference sequence). This CDR3 region has 18 residues. Germline trimming cut 0 bases from V and 0 bases from J; bases unmatched to any gene: 6. For this clone: Its antigen is currently unknown.

The specimen sequenced was PBMCs. The chain employs TRBV5-5 and TRBJ2-6; 7 positions match TRBD1. The TCR comes from a man between 60 and 70 years old in good health and CMV-seronegative. As DNA, the CDR3 is TGTGCCAGCAGCTTGGCCTGGACAGGCGCCTCTGGGGCCAACGTCCTGACTTTC. Its protein product is CASSLAWTGASGANVLTF.